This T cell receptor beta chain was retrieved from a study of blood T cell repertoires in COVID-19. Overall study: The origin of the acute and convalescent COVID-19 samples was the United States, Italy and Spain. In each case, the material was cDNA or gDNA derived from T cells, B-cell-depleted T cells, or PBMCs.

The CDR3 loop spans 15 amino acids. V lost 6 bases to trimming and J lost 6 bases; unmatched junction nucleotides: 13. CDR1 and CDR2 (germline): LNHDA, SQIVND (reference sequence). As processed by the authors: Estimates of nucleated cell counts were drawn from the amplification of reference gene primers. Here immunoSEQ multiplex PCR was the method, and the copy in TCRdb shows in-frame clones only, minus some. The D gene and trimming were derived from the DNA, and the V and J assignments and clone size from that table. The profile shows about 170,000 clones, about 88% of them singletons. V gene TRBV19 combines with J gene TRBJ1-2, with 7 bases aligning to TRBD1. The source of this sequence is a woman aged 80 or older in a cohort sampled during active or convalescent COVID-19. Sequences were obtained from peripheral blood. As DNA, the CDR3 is TGTGCCAGTAGCCCGACCGGGACAGTTCGAGATGGCTACACCTTC. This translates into CASSPTGTVRDGYTF.